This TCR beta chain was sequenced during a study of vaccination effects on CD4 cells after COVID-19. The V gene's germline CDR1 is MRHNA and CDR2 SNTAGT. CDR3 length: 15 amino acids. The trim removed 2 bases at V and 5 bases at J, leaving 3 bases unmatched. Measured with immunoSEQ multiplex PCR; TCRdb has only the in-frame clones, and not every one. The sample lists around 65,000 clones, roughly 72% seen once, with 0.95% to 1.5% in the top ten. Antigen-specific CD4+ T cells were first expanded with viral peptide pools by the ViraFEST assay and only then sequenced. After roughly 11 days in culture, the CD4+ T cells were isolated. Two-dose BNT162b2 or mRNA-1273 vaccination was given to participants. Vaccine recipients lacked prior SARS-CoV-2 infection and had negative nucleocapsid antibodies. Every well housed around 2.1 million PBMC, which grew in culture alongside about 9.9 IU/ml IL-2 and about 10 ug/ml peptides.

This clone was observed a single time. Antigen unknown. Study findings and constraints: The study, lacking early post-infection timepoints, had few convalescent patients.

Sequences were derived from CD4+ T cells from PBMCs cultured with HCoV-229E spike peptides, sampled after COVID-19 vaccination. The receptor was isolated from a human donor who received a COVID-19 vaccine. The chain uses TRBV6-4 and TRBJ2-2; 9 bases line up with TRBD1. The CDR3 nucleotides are TGTGCCAGCAGTGACCGGACAGGGGTTACCGGGGAGCTGTTTTTT. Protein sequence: CASSDRTGVTGELFF.